Below are 29 T cell receptor beta chains sequenced from a single sample in a study of shared clonotypes between healthy human individuals. Here immunoSEQ multiplex PCR was the method, and the copy in TCRdb shows in-frame clones only, minus some. Of just over 2,000,000 clones in the sample, 90% to 95% were seen once. The sample was naive CD4+ T cells sorted from blood. Subset described: CD45RA+ positively selected. The receptors here all came from a man aged 18 to 30 in good health.

V gene TRBV15 combines with J gene TRBJ1-6; possible D gene TRBD1, 5 bases. The CDR3 loop spans 14 amino acids. Germline V gene lookup returns CDR1 LNHNV and CDR2 YYDKDF (reference sequence). Trimming took 5 bases from V and 4 from J, leaving 9 bases between them. The CDR3 spells CATSGRDYNSPLHF. The DNA of the CDR3 is TGTGCCACCAGCGGCAGGGATTATAATTCACCCCTCCACTTT.

The V gene is TRBV6-1, the J gene TRBJ1-1, with D perhaps matching TRBD1 (6 bases). V was cut by 4 bases and J by 1 base, with 13 bases left in between. CDR3 length: 15 residues. The germline V gene has CDR1 MNHNS and CDR2 SASEGT. In DNA, the CDR3 is TGTGCCAGCAGTGTCAGGGGTTCGGAGAACACTGAAGCTTTCTTT. Amino acid sequence: CASSVRGSENTEAFF.

This clone is a singleton in its sample. V and J are TRBV28 and TRBJ1-2, with D hard to call. The length of the CDR3 is 11 residues. The germline gives CDR1 MDHEN, CDR2 SYDVKM. V was shortened by 11 bases and J by 5 bases, with 12 bases between the two germline ends. CDR3 DNA: TGTGCCCTCCTAGGCCCTTATGGCTACACCTTC. Its translation is CALLGPYGYTF.

As concerns this clone: Other DNA sequences of this sample code for an identical CDR3. The chain has TRBV5-1 and TRBJ2-7; possibly TRBD2 for D (6 bases). CDR1 SGHRS and CDR2 YFSETQ come from the germline V gene. The CDR3 loop spans 14 amino acids. V shed 4 bases and J shed 2 bases, with 13 bases lying between them. In nucleotides, the CDR3 is TGCGCCAGCAGCCCGGGGGACGGTCCCTACGAGCAGTACTTC. Amino acids: CASSPGDGPYEQYF.

This chain joins TRBV6-6 and TRBJ1-5, with D possibly TRBD1 on 6 matching bases. CDR1 is MNHNY, CDR2 SVGAGI, per germline (reference sequence). This CDR3 has 14 amino acids. V dropped 5 bases and J dropped 6 bases, with 14 bases sitting between them. The CDR3: CASSQGTVGQPQHF. The CDR3 DNA reads as TGTGCCAGCAGTCAGGGGACCGTCGGTCAGCCCCAGCATTTT.

The V gene is TRBV7-9, the J gene TRBJ2-2, with 10 bases fitting TRBD2. Per germline, CDR1 SEHNR and CDR2 FQNEAQ (reference sequence). The V segment lost 2 bases and the J segment 2 bases; nucleotides outside the gene matches: 8. This CDR3 spans 18 amino acids. The CDR3 loop reads CASSLISLAGDNTGELFF. The DNA of the CDR3 is TGTGCCAGCAGCTTAATAAGCCTAGCGGGGGATAACACCGGGGAGCTGTTTTTT.

The chain uses TRBV11-2 and TRBJ2-7; D is uncertain. The germline V and J ends were trimmed by 1 base and 0 bases, with 7 bases remaining between them. The germline gives CDR1 SGHAT, CDR2 FQNNGV. This CDR3 region has 14 residues. CDR3 protein: CASSLGSTSYEQYF. In nucleotides, the CDR3 is TGTGCCAGCAGCTTAGGCAGCACCTCCTACGAGCAGTACTTC.

This chain joins TRBV6-5 and TRBJ2-1; D gene ambiguous. The germline V and J ends were trimmed by 2 bases and 2 bases, with 7 bases remaining between them. Germline V lookup: CDR1 MNHEY, CDR2 SVGAGI. CDR3 length: 14 amino acids. The CDR3: CASSYRLAYNEQFF. The CDR3 DNA follows: TGTGCCAGCAGTTACCGTTTGGCCTACAATGAGCAGTTCTTC.

The genes are TRBV30 and TRBJ2-7; D gene ambiguous. The CDR3 sequence is 15 residues long. Trimming cost V 3 bases and J 3 bases, with 18 bases left between them. Per germline, CDR1 GTSNPN and CDR2 SVGIG (reference sequence). CDR3 region: CAWRPNRFYLYEQYF. CDR3 bases: TGTGCCTGGAGGCCCAACAGATTTTACCTCTACGAGCAGTACTTC.

The V and J genes are TRBV7-2 and TRBJ2-7; 8 nucleotides line up with TRBD2. The V gene's germline CDR1 is SGHTA and CDR2 FQGNSA. V shed 5 bases and J 2 bases; nucleotides not matched to a gene: 11. The CDR3 extends over 16 amino acids. This chain's CDR3 is CASSREAVAGPYEQYF. The CDR3, as DNA: TGTGCCAGCAGCCGAGAGGCCGTAGCGGGACCCTACGAGCAGTACTTC. Variable domain in full (rest from reference TRBV7-2 and TRBJ2-7): GAGVSQSPSNKVTEKGKDVELRCDPISGHTALYWYRQSLGQGLEFLIYFQGNSAPDKSGLPSDRFSAERTGGSVSTLTIQRTQQEDSAVYLCASSREAVAGPYEQYFGPGTRLTVT.

The genes are TRBV11-1 and TRBJ2-6; D is perhaps TRBD1 (5 bases). Germline V gene data show CDR1 as SGHAT and CDR2 as FQDESV (reference sequence). This CDR3 contains 15 residues. The V and J ends lost 5 bases and 2 bases respectively, with 10 bases between them. The CDR3 nucleotides are TGTGCCAGCAGCCCTTTAGGGGCTGGGGCCAACGTCCTGACTTTC. Its translation is CASSPLGAGANVLTF.

V is TRBV5-1 and J is TRBJ1-4, with no clear D. Germline loops: CDR1 SGHRS, CDR2 YFSETQ. This CDR3 is built from 16 residues. The germline V and J ends were trimmed by 0 bases and 1 base, with 10 bases remaining between them. Written as DNA, the CDR3 is TGCGCCAGCAGCTTGGCCTCGGGGAGAACTAATGAAAAACTGTTTTTT. Translating it yields CASSLASGRTNEKLFF.

CDR3 residues: CASPDARGGTYGYTF. The CDR3 bases are TGTGCCAGCCCTGATGCGAGGGGCGGAACCTATGGCTACACCTTC. The rearrangement links TRBV2 to TRBJ1-2, with a tentative D call TRBD1 (5 bases). Germline V gives CDR1 SNHLY, CDR2 FYNNEI. This CDR3 region has 15 residues. Deletions cut 8 bases from V and 4 bases from J, with 20 bases between.

V and J are TRBV10-3 and TRBJ2-7; TRBD1 aligns across 9 bases. This CDR3 is 13 amino acids long. Germline V gene lookup returns CDR1 ENHRY and CDR2 SYGVKD. Unmatched junction bases numbered 6, after V lost 10 bases and J lost 2 bases. This CDR3 reads CASCRTGAYEQYF. The CDR3 nucleotides read TGTGCCAGCTGCCGGACAGGGGCCTACGAGCAGTACTTC.

V gene TRBV18 combines with J gene TRBJ1-2; 12 bases align to TRBD1. J was trimmed by 7 bases and V by 3 bases; bases with no gene match: 6. The CDR3 covers 15 residues. Germline CDR1 is KGHSH and CDR2 is LQKENI. The CDR3 loop reads CASSPPGQGAGGYTF. Written as DNA, the CDR3 is TGTGCCAGCTCACCCCCGGGACAGGGGGCAGGTGGCTACACCTTC.

This clone was picked up one time. The chain combines TRBV9 with TRBJ1-2; D gene uncertain. In germline, CDR1 is SGDLS, CDR2 YYNGEE. This CDR3 contains 17 residues. The V and J ends lost 6 bases and 0 bases respectively, with 21 bases between them. DNA for the CDR3: TGTGCCAGCACACCCATAGAGGTGGCCTTACCTAACTATGGCTACACCTTC. Amino acid sequence: CASTPIEVALPNYGYTF.

This CDR3 is CASSLRLAGGPVPGELFF. The CDR3 DNA reads as TGTGCCAGCAGCTTGAGACTAGCGGGAGGGCCTGTCCCCGGGGAGCTGTTTTTT. The J gene is TRBJ2-2, the V gene TRBV5-4; 14 nucleotides align to TRBD2. The V segment lost 1 base and the J segment 6 bases; nucleotides outside the gene matches: 8. The V gene's germline CDR1 is SGHNT and CDR2 YYREEE (reference sequence). The CDR3 spans 18 residues.

The chain couples TRBV5-8 to TRBJ2-1, with 7 bases fitting TRBD1. This CDR3 has 15 residues. Germline CDR1 is SGHTS and CDR2 is YDEGEE. V shed 4 bases, J shed 9 bases, and the junction held 13 bases outside the gene matches. In DNA form, the CDR3 reads TGTGCCAGCAGCCCAAGACAGGGCCAACGGGGTGAGCAGTTCTTC. Translation gives CASSPRQGQRGEQFF.

The chain uses TRBV5-1 and TRBJ2-4; 8 bases line up with TRBD2. The V and J ends lost 3 bases and 0 bases, in that order; junction bases with no gene match: 5. Germline V lookup: CDR1 SGHRS, CDR2 YFSETQ. The CDR3 runs 16 residues. CDR3 sequence (DNA): TGCGCCAGCAGCTCCACTAGCGGTAAAGCCAAAAACATTCAGTACTTC. This sequence encodes CASSSTSGKAKNIQYF. Full variable domain (outside the CDR3, taken from reference TRBV5-1 and TRBJ2-4): KAGVTQTPRYLIKTRGQQVTLSCSPISGHRSVSWYQQTPGQGLQFLFEYFSETQRNKGNFPGRFSGRQFSNSRSEMNVSTLELGDSALYLCASSSTSGKAKNIQYFGAGTRLSVL.

This clone was counted once. Other DNA sequences in this sample translate to the same CDR3. This chain connects TRBV10-3 to TRBJ2-7; TRBD1 might be the D (6 bases). The ends were cut back, 2 bases at V and 0 bases at J, with 14 bases in the middle. The CDR3 runs to 16 residues. Germline V gene data show CDR1 as ENHRY and CDR2 as SYGVKD. The CDR3 loop reads CAISEGTSVSSYEQYF. The CDR3 DNA follows: TGTGCCATCAGTGAGGGGACAAGCGTTAGCTCCTACGAGCAGTACTTC.

The chain is built from TRBV28 and TRBJ1-2, with unresolved D. Germline CDR1 is MDHEN and CDR2 is SYDVKM. V lost 6 bases to trimming and J lost 0 bases, with 8 bases between them. CDR3 length equals 13 residues. The CDR3 sequence is CASRRTANYGYTF. CDR3 nucleotide sequence: TGTGCCAGCAGGCGGACGGCTAACTATGGCTACACCTTC.

The count of this clone is one. This chain joins TRBV2 and TRBJ1-5; possibly TRBD1 for D (5 bases). The V end was cut by 4 bases, the J end by 3 bases, with 13 bases between. This CDR3 has 15 amino acids. The germline V gene has CDR1 SNHLY and CDR2 FYNNEI. The CDR3 DNA sequence: TGTGCCAGCAGTGGGGGCAGGGCCATCAATCAGCCCCAGCATTTT. Its protein product is CASSGGRAINQPQHF. The full variable domain, in which reference TRBV2 and TRBJ1-5 provide the parts outside the CDR3, is EPEVTQTPSHQVTQMGQEVILRCVPISNHLYFYWYRQILGQKVEFLVSFYNNEISEKSEIFDDQFSVERPDGSNFTLKIRSTKLEDSAMYFCASSGGRAINQPQHFGDGTRLSIL.

In its sample, this clone was seen once. The chain is built from TRBV11-3 and TRBJ2-1; 14 positions agree with TRBD2. The CDR3 has 18 amino acids. Germline values: CDR1 SGHNT, CDR2 YENEEA. Trimming removed 2 bases from V and 8 bases from J; junction bases left unmatched: 11. Written as DNA, the CDR3 is TGTGCCAGCAGCTTATCGGAGAGGGGGACTAGCGGGAGCCATGAGCAGTTCTTC. This sequence encodes CASSLSERGTSGSHEQFF. Variable domain in full (rest from reference TRBV11-3 and TRBJ2-1): EAGVVQSPRYKIIEKKQPVAFWCNPISGHNTLYWYLQNLGQGPELLIRYENEEAVDDSQLPKDRFSAERLKGVDSTLKIQPAELGDSAVYLCASSLSERGTSGSHEQFFGPGTRLTVL.

Of note for this clone: The identical CDR3 is also encoded by other nucleotide sequences in the sample. This chain connects TRBV5-1 to TRBJ2-2; 7 positions match TRBD1. V shed 4 bases, J shed 6 bases, and the junction held 6 bases outside the gene matches. There are 14 residues in the CDR3. CDR1 SGHRS and CDR2 YFSETQ come from the germline V gene. This chain's CDR3 is CASSRTGGAGELFF. In DNA form, the CDR3 reads TGCGCCAGCAGCCGGACAGGAGGAGCCGGGGAGCTGTTTTTT.

This chain joins TRBV30 and TRBJ2-7, with D uncertain. CDR1 and CDR2 (germline): GTSNPN, SVGIG (reference sequence). The CDR3 sequence is 12 residues long. Trimming took 2 bases from V and 3 from J, leaving 8 bases between them. This CDR3 is CAWSQTRYEQYF. In nucleotides, the CDR3 is TGTGCCTGGAGTCAGACCCGCTACGAGCAGTACTTC.

This clone was counted once. The chain couples TRBV4-3 to TRBJ2-7; no clear D gene. Germline V CDR1 and CDR2: LGHNA, YSLEER. The V gene lost 0 bases and the J gene lost 5 bases, with 5 bases spanning the gap. This CDR3 spans 12 amino acids. The CDR3 DNA reads as TGCGCCAGCAGCCAAGATGGCAACGAGCAGTACTTC. As protein: CASSQDGNEQYF.

As regards this clone: Other nucleotide sequences in the sample specify the same CDR3. This CDR3 is CASSVDRSSYNEQFF. The CDR3 nucleotides are TGTGCCAGCAGTGTTGACAGAAGCTCCTACAATGAGCAGTTCTTC. V usage is TRBV2 and J usage is TRBJ2-1; tentatively, D is TRBD1 (5 bases). CDR3 size: 15 residues. Germline lookup yields CDR1 SNHLY and CDR2 FYNNEI. Between the trimmed V and J ends, which lost 4 bases and 0 bases, there was a span of 10 bases.

The chain is built from TRBV18 and TRBJ1-2, with 7 bases that match TRBD1. Germline V CDR1 and CDR2: KGHSH, LQKENI. The CDR3 runs 12 residues. V was clipped by 3 bases and J by 8 bases; unmatched bases: 3. CDR3 region: CASSPTTGGYTF. CDR3 nucleotide sequence: TGTGCCAGCTCACCTACGACAGGGGGCTACACCTTC. Looking up the rest from reference TRBV18 and TRBJ1-2 gives the full variable domain: NAGVMQNPRHLVRRRGQEARLRCSPMKGHSHVYWYRQLPEEGLKFMVYLQKENIIDESGMPKERFSAEFPKEGPSILRIQQVVRGDSAAYFCASSPTTGGYTFGSGTRLTVV.

This chain links TRBV9 with TRBJ2-7; 8 bases fit TRBD1. Germline V gene data show CDR1 as SGDLS and CDR2 as YYNGEE. This CDR3 has 14 amino acids. The ends lost 4 bases at V and 7 bases at J; junction bases unmatched: 10. This chain's CDR3 is CASSPGQGLREQYF. Written as DNA, the CDR3 is TGTGCCAGCAGCCCCGGACAGGGATTAAGGGAGCAGTACTTC.